This T cell receptor (beta chain) was captured in a study of cytomegalovirus exposure and HLA in healthy donors. CDR1 and CDR2 from the germline V gene are LNHDA and SQIVND (reference sequence). Trimming left V 3 bases short and J 7 bases short, with 15 bases between. CDR3 length: 15 amino acids. TCRdb's copy holds only in-frame clones and misses some; the assay was immunoSEQ multiplex PCR. The sample yields 150,000 to 200,000 clones, around nine tenths seen once. Regarding this clone: Its antigen is not known.

Study results and limitations: Later, an analysis found that TCR clusters from the first cohort tended to co-occur in the roughly 120 validation repertoires.

What was sequenced was PBMCs. The source is a man aged 25-45 years in good health and CMV-seropositive. V and J are TRBV19 and TRBJ1-4; weak D call: TRBD1 (6 bases). In DNA form, the CDR3 reads TGTGCCAGTAGTATCTACGGGGGCGAGGGTGAAAAACTGTTTTTT. This gives the protein CASSIYGGEGEKLFF.